The 28 T cell receptor beta chains presented below share a single source sample, sequenced in a study of technical replicates of blood from a handful of donors. The assay was immunoSEQ multiplex PCR, and TCRdb's table has in-frame clones only and misses some. Of tens of thousands of clones in the sample, 95% to 97% were seen once. The sample comprised T cells isolated from PBMCs. These receptors originate from a human donor in good health.

The gene calls are TRBV27 and TRBJ2-7; 8 nucleotides align to TRBD2. Germline assignment: CDR1 MNHEY and CDR2 SMNVEV (reference sequence). Germline trimming cut 8 bases from V and 6 bases from J; bases unmatched to any gene: 6. This CDR3 comprises 12 residues. For the CDR3, the DNA is TGTGCCAGCCAAACCAGCGGGAGCGAGCAGTACTTC. Its protein product is CASQTSGSEQYF.

V is TRBV7-2 and J is TRBJ1-2, with D possibly matching TRBD1 (5 bases). This CDR3 has 13 residues. The germline V and J ends were trimmed by 4 bases and 0 bases, with 6 bases remaining between them. The germline gives CDR1 SGHTA, CDR2 FQGNSA. CDR3 loop: CASSSGANYGYTF. The CDR3 nucleotides read TGTGCCAGCAGCTCGGGGGCTAACTATGGCTACACCTTC.

V is TRBV6-5 and J is TRBJ2-7; 12 nucleotides line up with TRBD2. The CDR3 extends over 14 amino acids. Germline assignment: CDR1 MNHEY and CDR2 SVGAGI. V gave up 3 bases and J gave up 4 bases; unmatched junction bases: 1. The CDR3 bases are TGTGCCAGCAGTTATGGACTAGCGGGGTACGAGCAGTACTTC. It translates to CASSYGLAGYEQYF.

The CDR3 here is CASSFPGDHERETQYF. The CDR3 DNA reads as TGTGCCAGCAGTTTCCCGGGGGACCACGAGCGGGAGACCCAGTACTTC. The genes are TRBV28 and TRBJ2-5; tentative D call: TRBD2 (6 bases). CDR1 and CDR2 from the germline V gene are MDHEN and SYDVKM. The V gene lost 3 bases and the J gene lost 5 bases, with 19 bases spanning the gap. The CDR3 spans 16 residues. Complete variable domain (other parts from reference TRBV28 and TRBJ2-5): DVKVTQSSRYLVKRTGEKVFLECVQDMDHENMFWYRQDPGLGLRLIYFSYDVKMKEKGDIPEGYSVSREKKERFSLILESASTNQTSMYLCASSFPGDHERETQYFGPGTRLLVL.

This chain connects TRBV28 to TRBJ2-1, with D maybe TRBD2 (5 bases). The germline V gene has CDR1 MDHEN and CDR2 SYDVKM. The CDR3 runs 14 residues. The V gene lost 6 bases and the J gene lost 6 bases, with 15 bases spanning the gap. The CDR3 DNA follows: TGTGCCAGCAGCCTAAACCGGGAATTCAATGAGCAGTTCTTC. Its translation: CASSLNREFNEQFF. Filled out from reference TRBV28 and TRBJ2-1, the complete variable domain reads DVKVTQSSRYLVKRTGEKVFLECVQDMDHENMFWYRQDPGLGLRLIYFSYDVKMKEKGDIPEGYSVSREKKERFSLILESASTNQTSMYLCASSLNREFNEQFFGPGTRLTVL.

The chain couples TRBV25-1 to TRBJ2-5; 10 bases are a match to TRBD1. The CDR3 spans 16 residues. With 8 bases clipped from V and 3 bases from J, the junction kept 12 bases outside the gene matches. Germline CDR1 and CDR2: MGHDK and SYGVNS. The CDR3 DNA sequence: TGTGCCAGCTCAAGAGTGGGGACAGGGGTCAAAGAGACCCAGTACTTC. It is translated as CASSRVGTGVKETQYF.

The chain couples TRBV7-8 to TRBJ2-1; TRBD2 matches at 12 bases. The CDR3 is 15 amino acids. In germline, CDR1 is SGHVS, CDR2 FQNEAQ. Unmatched junction bases numbered 7, after V lost 5 bases and J lost 8 bases. The CDR3 coding sequence is TGTGCCAGCAGCCCCCTGACTAGCGGGAGATATGAGCAGTTCTTC. This translates into CASSPLTSGRYEQFF. Full variable domain (missing parts from reference TRBV7-8 and TRBJ2-1): GAGVSQSPRYKVAKRGQDVALRCDPISGHVSLFWYQQALGQGPEFLTYFQNEAQLDKSGLPSDRFFAERPEGSVSTLKIQRTQQEDSAVYLCASSPLTSGRYEQFFGPGTRLTVL.

The chain carries TRBV19 and TRBJ2-3; tentative D call: TRBD2 (6 bases). V shed 3 bases and J shed 0 bases, with 10 bases lying between them. Germline assignment: CDR1 LNHDA and CDR2 SQIVND (reference sequence). CDR3 length: 15 amino acids. DNA for the CDR3: TGTGCCAGTAGTATTTGGAGGGAGAGCACAGATACGCAGTATTTT. Residues: CASSIWRESTDTQYF.

J is TRBJ1-2 and V is TRBV27; D might be TRBD1 (5 bases). The germline CDR1 and CDR2 sequences are MNHEY and SMNVEV (reference sequence). This CDR3 comprises 14 residues. The V end was cut by 3 bases, the J end by 8 bases, with 16 bases between. CDR3 DNA: TGTGCCAGCAGTTTGGGGCCGCCCGGGCGAGGCTACACCTTC. Translating gives CASSLGPPGRGYTF.

This rearrangement joins TRBV29-1 to TRBJ2-7; TRBD1 matches at 7 bases. Germline trimming cut 4 bases from V and 2 bases from J; bases unmatched to any gene: 2. The CDR3 spans 12 residues. Germline assignment: CDR1 SQVTM and CDR2 ANQGSEA. The CDR3 bases are TGCAGCGTTGCCGGACAGGCCTACGAGCAGTACTTC. This codes for CSVAGQAYEQYF.

V is TRBV29-1 and J is TRBJ2-5; 13 bases match TRBD2. With V trimmed by 1 base and J by 1 base, 9 bases remained unmatched. CDR1 and CDR2 (germline): SQVTM, ANQGSEA. The CDR3 loop spans 18 amino acids. Here the CDR3 DNA reads TGCAGCGTTGAAGTGCGGACTAGCGGGAGTGCCTTCCAAGAGACCCAGTACTTC. Encoded protein: CSVEVRTSGSAFQETQYF.

The chain has TRBV7-9 and TRBJ1-1; D ambiguous. The CDR3 runs 12 residues. Germline assignment: CDR1 SEHNR and CDR2 FQNEAQ (reference sequence). V gave up 1 base and J gave up 6 bases, with 6 bases separating them. The CDR3 DNA reads as TGTGCCAGCAGCTTAGATCTGTCTGAAGCTTTCTTT. This translates into CASSLDLSEAFF.

The rearrangement joins TRBV7-3 to TRBJ2-1; D may be TRBD1 (5 bases). The CDR3 runs to 15 residues. Trimming left V 5 bases short and J 7 bases short, with 18 bases between. Germline V lookup: CDR1 SGHTA, CDR2 FQGTGA. CDR3 DNA sequence: TGTGCCAGCAGCACTCGCCAGGGAAACAGGAATGAGCAGTTCTTC. Amino acid sequence: CASSTRQGNRNEQFF.

This chain joins TRBV19 and TRBJ1-5, with 7 bases that match TRBD1. In germline, CDR1 is LNHDA, CDR2 SQIVND (reference sequence). The J segment lost 11 bases and the V segment lost 0 bases, leaving 4 bases of the junction unmatched. The CDR3 has 13 residues. CDR3 DNA sequence: TGTGCCAGTAGTATAGATGCCGACAGGGCCCAGCATTTT. As protein: CASSIDADRAQHF.

CDR3 sequence (DNA): TGTGCCAGCAGTTCACCGTACACCGAACAAATAAGTGCTTTCTTT. Translated: CASSSPYTEQISAFF. The gene calls are TRBV6-6 and TRBJ1-1; D remains ambiguous. The CDR3 totals 15 residues. V was pared by 4 bases and J by 11 bases, with 23 bases between. Germline V gene sequence: CDR1 MNHNY, CDR2 SVGAGI (reference sequence).

V usage is TRBV6-4 and J usage is TRBJ2-1; the match to TRBD2 covers 8 bases. Germline V gene sequence: CDR1 MRHNA, CDR2 SNTAGT. CDR3 length: 15 residues. The ends lost 8 bases at V and 8 bases at J; junction bases unmatched: 14. The CDR3 sequence is CASAETSDPTDEQFF. CDR3 nucleotide sequence: TGTGCCAGCGCGGAGACTAGCGATCCCACAGATGAGCAGTTCTTC.

The chain uses TRBV21-1 and TRBJ2-2; the table names TRBD1, a call not compared with the DNA. TRBV21-1 is listed as a pseudogene. The length of the CDR3 is 12 residues. DNA of the CDR3: TGTGCCAGCAGGGCATACACCGGGGAGCTGTTTTTT. It codes for CASRAYTGELFF.

This clone occurred once. The V gene is TRBV6-6, the J gene TRBJ1-2; D is possibly TRBD1 (6 bases). This CDR3 is 13 amino acids long. Trimming took 6 bases from V and 5 from J, leaving 13 bases between them. The germline V gene has CDR1 MNHNY and CDR2 SVGAGI (reference sequence). As DNA, the CDR3 is TGTGCCAGCAGGAAAAGACAGGTATATGGCTACACCTTC. This sequence encodes CASRKRQVYGYTF.

The chain uses TRBV4-1 and TRBJ2-1; 12 nucleotides line up with TRBD2. Germline V gives CDR1 MGHRA, CDR2 YSYEKL. With 6 bases clipped from V and 6 bases from J, the junction kept 6 bases outside the gene matches. This CDR3 spans 15 amino acids. The DNA for the CDR3 is TGCGCCAGCAGTCTGACTAGCGGGAGCCTCAATGAGCAGTTCTTC. This encodes CASSLTSGSLNEQFF.

The chain joins TRBV5-1 to TRBJ1-1; possible D gene TRBD1, 5 bases. Germline assignment: CDR1 SGHRS and CDR2 YFSETQ. The CDR3 spans 16 residues. V dropped 0 bases and J dropped 7 bases, with 19 bases sitting between them. The CDR3 DNA follows: TGCGCCAGCAGCTTGGAAGCAGGGCGGGGAGGAGGTGAAGCTTTCTTT. Translating gives CASSLEAGRGGGEAFF.

The chain recombines TRBV10-3 with TRBJ2-7; the match to TRBD2 covers 14 bases. J gave up 7 bases and V 0 bases, and 2 bases lay outside the gene matches. The CDR3 has 15 amino acids. Germline V gene data show CDR1 as ENHRY and CDR2 as SYGVKD. This chain's CDR3 is CAISESGLAGEEQYF. As DNA, the CDR3 is TGTGCCATCAGTGAGTCGGGACTAGCGGGAGAGGAGCAGTACTTC.

The CDR3 reads CASTPTGLNNEQFF. CDR3 DNA sequence: TGTGCCAGCACCCCAACAGGCCTAAACAATGAGCAGTTCTTC. V is TRBV6-1 and J is TRBJ2-1; D might be TRBD1 (5 bases). The V end was cut by 7 bases, the J end by 5 bases, with 15 bases between. Germline V CDR1 and CDR2: MNHNS, SASEGT. The CDR3 runs 14 residues.

V usage is TRBV28 and J usage is TRBJ2-1, with a weak D call TRBD2 (6 bases). The CDR3 has 12 amino acids. V was pared by 6 bases and J by 10 bases, with 13 bases between. Per germline, CDR1 MDHEN and CDR2 SYDVKM. The CDR3 DNA follows: TGTGCCAGCAGGGAGGGAGGACGGGAGCAGTTCTTC. Amino acids: CASREGGREQFF.

The chain carries TRBV7-6 and TRBJ2-5; 7 bases map to TRBD1. Germline CDR1 and CDR2: SGHVS and FNYEAQ. The J segment lost 2 bases and the V segment lost 5 bases, leaving 5 bases of the junction unmatched. There are 14 residues in the CDR3. CDR3: CASSPGTAQETQYF. The CDR3 region has the DNA TGTGCCAGCAGCCCCGGGACAGCGCAAGAGACCCAGTACTTC.

V and J are TRBV25-1 and TRBJ2-1; D uncertain. The V end lost 8 bases, the J end lost 7 bases, and 12 bases lay between the germline ends. This CDR3 has 12 amino acids. CDR1 MGHDK and CDR2 SYGVNS come from the germline V gene. In nucleotides, the CDR3 is TGTGCCAGCCTAACCGCTAGGAATGAGCAGTTCTTC. This sequence encodes CASLTARNEQFF.

This clone was detected only a few times. This chain connects TRBV6-1 to TRBJ2-7; D call uncertain. This CDR3 has 14 amino acids. Trimming took 1 base from V and 3 from J, leaving 10 bases between them. Germline assignment: CDR1 MNHNS and CDR2 SASEGT. CDR3 protein: CASSEGHDRYEQYF. The CDR3 nucleotides read TGTGCCAGCAGTGAAGGACACGATCGCTACGAGCAGTACTTC.

The V call is TRBV6-5, the J call TRBJ1-2; a possible D gene is TRBD1 (6 bases). The V gene lost 7 bases and the J gene lost 0 bases, with 12 bases spanning the gap. CDR3 length: 14 amino acids. Germline V gene sequence: CDR1 MNHEY, CDR2 SVGAGI. The CDR3 reads CASTTYRANYGYTF. For the CDR3, the DNA is TGTGCCAGCACCACTTACAGGGCTAACTATGGCTACACCTTC.

The rearrangement links TRBV9 to TRBJ2-1, with 10 bases aligning to TRBD2. The junction had 6 bases not matched to a gene; V was cut back by 0 bases and J by 6 bases. This CDR3 has 16 residues. Per the germline V gene, CDR1 is SGDLS and CDR2 is YYNGEE. CDR3 residues: CASSVARSGRSNEQFF. CDR3 coding DNA: TGTGCCAGCAGCGTAGCTCGTAGCGGGAGGAGCAATGAGCAGTTCTTC.